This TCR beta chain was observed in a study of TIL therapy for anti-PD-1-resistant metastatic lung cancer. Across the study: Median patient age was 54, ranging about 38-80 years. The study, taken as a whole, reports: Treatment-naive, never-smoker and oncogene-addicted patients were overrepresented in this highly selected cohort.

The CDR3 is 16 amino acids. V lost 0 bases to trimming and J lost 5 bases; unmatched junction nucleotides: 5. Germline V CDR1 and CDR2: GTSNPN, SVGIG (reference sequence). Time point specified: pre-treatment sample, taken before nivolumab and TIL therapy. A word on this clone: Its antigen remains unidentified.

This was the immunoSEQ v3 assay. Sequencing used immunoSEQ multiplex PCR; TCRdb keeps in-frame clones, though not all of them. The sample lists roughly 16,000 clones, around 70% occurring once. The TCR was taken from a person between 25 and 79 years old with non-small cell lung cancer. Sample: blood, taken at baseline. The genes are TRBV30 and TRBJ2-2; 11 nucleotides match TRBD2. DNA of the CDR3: TGTGCCTGGAGTGTACTAGCGGGGGCCATAACCGGGGAGCTGTTTTTT. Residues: CAWSVLAGAITGELFF.